This T cell receptor beta chain emerged from a study of shared clonotypes between healthy human individuals. Sequencing was performed with immunoSEQ multiplex PCR; in TCRdb, only in-frame clones are kept and a portion is missing. The sample lists roughly 1,600,000 clones, less than 99% occurring once. As concerns this clone: Its cognate antigen is unknown.

Overall study findings and caveats: Roughly 4.6% of naive CD4 clonotypes were common to a handful of donors.

V lost 3 bases and J 3 bases, leaving 13 bases between the germline ends. From germline, CDR1 is SGHRS and CDR2 YFSETQ. This CDR3 has 14 residues. The origin of this receptor is a man aged 25-45 years in good health. The chain links TRBV5-1 to TRBJ2-7; D possibly corresponds to TRBD1 (7 bases). The sample comprised naive CD4+ T cells sorted from blood. Regarding subset: CD45RA+ positively selected. The CDR3 sequence: CASSYAGQFYEQYF. The CDR3 DNA follows: TGCGCCAGCAGCTACGCGGGACAGTTCTACGAGCAGTACTTC.